The T cell receptor beta chain under discussion was sequenced for a study of blood T cell repertoires in COVID-19. Across the whole study: There were acute and convalescent COVID-19 samples, and they came from the United States, Italy and Spain.

Some clones are missing from TCRdb's copy, which holds only in-frame ones; the method was immunoSEQ multiplex PCR. There are about 150,000 clones in the sample; 84% occur only once, and approximately 2.6% lies in the top ten. J lost 2 bases, V lost 4 bases, and 11 bases had no gene match. The CDR3 is made up of 18 amino acids. Germline CDR1 reads MDHEN; CDR2 reads SYDVKM. The chain combines TRBV28 with TRBJ2-3, with TRBD2 matching over 11 bases. This clonotype was obtained from a woman of 80 years or more with COVID-19, enrolled during active disease. The material sequenced was peripheral blood. The CDR3 bases are TGTGCCAGCAGTTCGCACGCCTGGACTAGCGGGTCCACAGATACGCAGTATTTT. Translating gives CASSSHAWTSGSTDTQYF.